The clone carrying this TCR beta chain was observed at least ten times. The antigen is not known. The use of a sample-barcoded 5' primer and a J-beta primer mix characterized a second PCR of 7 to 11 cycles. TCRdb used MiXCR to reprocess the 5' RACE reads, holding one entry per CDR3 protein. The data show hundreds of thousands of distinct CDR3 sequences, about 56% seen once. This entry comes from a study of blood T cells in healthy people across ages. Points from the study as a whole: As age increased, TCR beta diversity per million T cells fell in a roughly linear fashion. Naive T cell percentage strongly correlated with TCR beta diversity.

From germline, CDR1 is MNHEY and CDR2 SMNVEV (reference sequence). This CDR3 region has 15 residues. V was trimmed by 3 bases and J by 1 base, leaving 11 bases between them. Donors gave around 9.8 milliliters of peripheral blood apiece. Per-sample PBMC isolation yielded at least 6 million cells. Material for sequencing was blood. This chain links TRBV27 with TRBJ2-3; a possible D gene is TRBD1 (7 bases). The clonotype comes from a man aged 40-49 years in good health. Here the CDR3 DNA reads TGTGCCAGCAGTTTGCGCAGGGGGGGCACAGATACGCAGTATTTT. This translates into CASSLRRGGTDTQYF.